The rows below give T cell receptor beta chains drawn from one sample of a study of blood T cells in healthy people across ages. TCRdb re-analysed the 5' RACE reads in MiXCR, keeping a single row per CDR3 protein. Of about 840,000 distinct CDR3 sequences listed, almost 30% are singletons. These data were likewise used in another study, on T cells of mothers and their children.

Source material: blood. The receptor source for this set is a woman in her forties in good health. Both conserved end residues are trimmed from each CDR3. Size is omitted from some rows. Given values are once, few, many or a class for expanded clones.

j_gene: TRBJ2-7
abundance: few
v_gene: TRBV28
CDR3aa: ASLGTPLYEQY

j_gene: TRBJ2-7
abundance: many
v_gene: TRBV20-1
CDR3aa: SARDWTYEQY

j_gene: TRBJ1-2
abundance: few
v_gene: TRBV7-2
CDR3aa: ASSFGIGYT

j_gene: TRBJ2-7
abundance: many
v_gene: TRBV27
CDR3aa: ASSVAGGPAYEQY

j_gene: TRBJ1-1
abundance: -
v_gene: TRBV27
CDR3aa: ASSGGGWTEAF

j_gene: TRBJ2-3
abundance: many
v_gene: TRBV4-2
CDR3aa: ASSHNQGLDTQY

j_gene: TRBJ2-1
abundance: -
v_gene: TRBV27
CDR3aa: ASGFSAGIIGDKQF

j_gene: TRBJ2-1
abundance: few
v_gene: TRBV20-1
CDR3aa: SAREPLTGGDYNEQF

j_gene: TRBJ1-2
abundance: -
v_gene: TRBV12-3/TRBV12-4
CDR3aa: ASSQGQGEYYGYT

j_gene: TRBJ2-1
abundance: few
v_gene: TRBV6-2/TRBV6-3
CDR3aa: ASTGGSSYNEQF

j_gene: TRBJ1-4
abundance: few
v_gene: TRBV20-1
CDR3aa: SARQGSSEKLF

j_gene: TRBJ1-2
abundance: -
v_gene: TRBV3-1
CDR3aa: ASSQVYVSPLGYT

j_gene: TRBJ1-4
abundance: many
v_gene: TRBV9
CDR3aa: ASSLRPATNEKLF

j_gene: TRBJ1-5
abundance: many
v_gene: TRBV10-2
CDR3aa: ARTGHQPQH